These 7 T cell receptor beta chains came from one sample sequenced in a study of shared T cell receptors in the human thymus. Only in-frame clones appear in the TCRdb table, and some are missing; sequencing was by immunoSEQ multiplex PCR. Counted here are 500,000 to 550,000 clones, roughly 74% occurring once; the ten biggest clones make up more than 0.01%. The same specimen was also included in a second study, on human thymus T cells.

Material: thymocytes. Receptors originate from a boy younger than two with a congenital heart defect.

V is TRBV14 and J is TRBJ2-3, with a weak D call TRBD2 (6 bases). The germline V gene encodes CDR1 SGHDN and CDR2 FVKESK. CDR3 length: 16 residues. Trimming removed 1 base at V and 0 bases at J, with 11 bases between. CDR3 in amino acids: CASSQGASESTDTQYF. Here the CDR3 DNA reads TGTGCCAGCAGCCAAGGTGCTAGCGAAAGCACAGATACGCAGTATTTT.

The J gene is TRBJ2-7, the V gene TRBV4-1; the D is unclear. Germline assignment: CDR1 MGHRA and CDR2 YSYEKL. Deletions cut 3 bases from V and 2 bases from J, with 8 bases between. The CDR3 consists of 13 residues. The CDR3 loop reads CASSQYYPYEQYF. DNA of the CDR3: TGCGCCAGCAGCCAGTACTACCCCTACGAGCAGTACTTC.

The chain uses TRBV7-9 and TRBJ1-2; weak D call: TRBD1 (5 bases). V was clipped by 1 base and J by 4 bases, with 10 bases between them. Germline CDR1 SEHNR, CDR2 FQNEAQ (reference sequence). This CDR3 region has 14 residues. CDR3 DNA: TGTGCCAGCAGCTTAGGACAGCAAGTCTATGGCTACACCTTC. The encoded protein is CASSLGQQVYGYTF.

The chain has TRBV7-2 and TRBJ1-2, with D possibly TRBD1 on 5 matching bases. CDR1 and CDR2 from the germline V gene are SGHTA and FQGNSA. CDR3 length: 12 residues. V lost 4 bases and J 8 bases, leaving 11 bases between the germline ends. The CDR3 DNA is TGTGCCAGCAGCTCCTTCCAGGGAGGCTACACCTTC. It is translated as CASSSFQGGYTF.

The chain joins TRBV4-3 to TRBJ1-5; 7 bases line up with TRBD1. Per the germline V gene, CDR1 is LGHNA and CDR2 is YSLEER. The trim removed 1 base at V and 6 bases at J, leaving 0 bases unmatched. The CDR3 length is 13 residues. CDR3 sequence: CASSQAGGQPQHF. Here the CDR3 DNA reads TGCGCCAGCAGCCAAGCAGGGGGTCAGCCCCAGCATTTT.

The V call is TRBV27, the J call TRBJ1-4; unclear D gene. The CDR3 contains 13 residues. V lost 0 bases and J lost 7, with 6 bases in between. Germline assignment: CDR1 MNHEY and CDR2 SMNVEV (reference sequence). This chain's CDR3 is CASSLSEGEKLFF. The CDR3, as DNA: TGTGCCAGCAGTTTATCGGAGGGTGAAAAACTGTTTTTT.

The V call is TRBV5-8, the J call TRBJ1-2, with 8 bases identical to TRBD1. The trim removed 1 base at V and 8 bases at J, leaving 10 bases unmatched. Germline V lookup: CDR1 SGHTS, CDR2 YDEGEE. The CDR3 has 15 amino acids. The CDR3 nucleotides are TGTGCCAGCAGCTTGATTTCCCAGGGGGCGCGAGGCTACACCTTC. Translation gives CASSLISQGARGYTF.